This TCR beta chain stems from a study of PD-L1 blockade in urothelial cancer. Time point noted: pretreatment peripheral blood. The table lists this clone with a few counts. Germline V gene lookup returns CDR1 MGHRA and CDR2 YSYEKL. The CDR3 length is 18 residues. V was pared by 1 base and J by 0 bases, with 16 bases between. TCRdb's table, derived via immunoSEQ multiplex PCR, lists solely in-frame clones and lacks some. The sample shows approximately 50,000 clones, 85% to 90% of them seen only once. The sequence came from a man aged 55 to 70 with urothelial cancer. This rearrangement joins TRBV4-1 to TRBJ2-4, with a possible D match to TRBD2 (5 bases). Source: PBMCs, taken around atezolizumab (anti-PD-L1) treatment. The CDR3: CASSQGFVGEKAKNIQYF. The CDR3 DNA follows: TGCGCCAGCAGCCAAGGGTTTGTCGGGGAGAAAGCCAAAAACATTCAGTACTTC.